These 14 T cell receptor beta chains were sequenced from one sample in a study of human T cells and chemical hapten exposure. Time point given: patch test 1, 2 weeks after DPC sensitization. Treatment in this sample: therapeutic diphenylcyclopropenone sensitization with weekly scalp DPC. TCRdb itself ran the RACE reads through MiXCR, one entry per CDR3 protein. Of 350,000 or so distinct CDR3 sequences in the sample, 5.5% to 8% are singletons; the top ten hold about 8%. Source: whole blood, taken in connection with sensitization to the hapten diphenylcyclopropenone (DPC). The receptors derive from a woman younger than 30 with alopecia areata. Some clones in this sample may be carry-over from other donors' samples.

The chain recombines TRBV6-5 with TRBJ1-3; D gene ambiguous. The germline gives CDR1 MNHEY, CDR2 SVGAGI. The CDR3 is 13 residues long. V shed 2 bases and J shed 0 bases, with 2 bases lying between them. The CDR3 coding sequence is TGTGCCAGCAGTTACCTCTCTGGAAACACCATATATTTT. Translating it yields CASSYLSGNTIYF.

J is TRBJ1-6 and V is TRBV20-1; TRBD1 might be the D (5 bases). CDR3 length: 14 residues. V lost 6 bases to trimming and J lost 6 bases, with 15 bases between them. The germline V gene encodes CDR1 DFQATT and CDR2 SNEGSKA (reference sequence). This chain's CDR3 is CSAPGHRANSPLHF. The CDR3 DNA reads TGCAGTGCCCCGGGGCACAGAGCTAATTCACCCCTCCACTTT.

This clonotype occurred a few times. This sequence joins TRBV4-3 and TRBJ2-6, with D unresolved. The germline CDR1 and CDR2 sequences are LGHNA and YSLEER. The CDR3 totals 16 residues. Trimming removed 4 bases from V and 0 bases from J, with 10 bases in between. The CDR3 sequence is CASSPQTYSGANVLTF. The CDR3 DNA reads as TGCGCCAGCAGCCCGCAGACTTACTCTGGGGCCAACGTCCTGACTTTC.

This clonotype was counted many times. The rearrangement links TRBV9 to TRBJ2-7; D might be TRBD1 or TRBD2, each matching 5 bases. CDR1 and CDR2 from the germline V gene are SGDLS and YYNGEE. Trimming left V 0 bases short and J 2 bases short, with 9 bases between. This CDR3 is built from 14 residues. CDR3 protein: CASSVGDGPYEQYF. CDR3 DNA sequence: TGTGCCAGCAGCGTAGGGGACGGACCCTACGAGCAGTACTTC.

There are a few counts of this clonotype. The rearrangement uses TRBV6-1 and TRBJ2-7, with D perhaps matching TRBD1 or TRBD2 (5 bases each). Trimming took off 6 bases at V and 3 bases at J, with 12 bases between the two ends. The CDR3 consists of 13 residues. CDR1 and CDR2 (germline): MNHNS, SASEGT. CDR3 sequence reads: CASSVRDVYEQYF. As DNA, the CDR3 is TGTGCCAGCAGCGTCCGGGACGTCTACGAGCAGTACTTC.

There are many counts of this clonotype. The CDR3 spells CASSPGQREQFF. In DNA form, the CDR3 reads TGTGCCAGCAGTCCCGGACAACGGGAGCAGTTCTTC. V gene TRBV12-3 or TRBV12-4 combines with J gene TRBJ2-1; maybe TRBD1 (5 bases). Trimming left V 5 bases short and J 10 bases short, with 12 bases between. The CDR3 runs to 12 residues.

This chain links TRBV15 with TRBJ2-7, with no clear D. CDR1 and CDR2 from the germline V gene are LNHNV and YYDKDF (reference sequence). V lost 1 base, J lost 5 bases, and 6 bases lay in between. CDR3 size: 12 residues. This CDR3 is CATSRVGHEQYF. CDR3 DNA: TGTGCCACCAGCAGAGTTGGGCACGAGCAGTACTTC.

This clonotype showed up just a few times. This rearrangement joins TRBV3-1 to TRBJ2-7, with TRBD1 matching over 11 bases. The CDR3 is made up of 15 amino acids. Germline CDR1 LGHDT, CDR2 YNNKEL (reference sequence). The trim removed 4 bases at V and 4 bases at J, leaving 6 bases unmatched. CDR3 DNA: TGTGCCAGCAGCCCCCGGACAGGGGGCGAGTACGAGCAGTACTTC. Its protein is CASSPRTGGEYEQYF.

This clonotype came up a few times. This chain links TRBV7-3 with TRBJ1-6, with D possibly TRBD1 on 6 matching bases. The CDR3 covers 14 residues. The V gene lost 4 bases and the J gene lost 7 bases, with 11 bases spanning the gap. CDR1 is SGHTA, CDR2 FQGTGA, per germline. The CDR3 protein is CASSSGHMNSPLHF. The CDR3 DNA reads as TGTGCCAGCAGCTCGGGACACATGAATTCACCCCTCCACTTT.

This clonotype has a count of ten or more. The V and J genes are TRBV7-9 and TRBJ2-3, with 7 nucleotides matching TRBD1. The CDR3 loop spans 17 amino acids. V shed 4 bases, J shed 1 base, and the junction held 11 bases outside the gene matches. The V gene's germline CDR1 is SEHNR and CDR2 FQNEAQ (reference sequence). CDR3 coding DNA: TGTGCCAGCAGCTCCCTGACGACAGGGACCGGCACAGATACGCAGTATTTT. Its translation is CASSSLTTGTGTDTQYF. Full variable domain (rest looked up from reference TRBV7-9 and TRBJ2-3): DTGVSQNPRHKITKRGQNVTFRCDPISEHNRLYWYRQTLGQGPEFLTYFQNEAQLEKSRLLSDRFSAERPKGSFSTLEIQRTEQGDSAMYLCASSSLTTGTGTDTQYFGPGTRLTVL.

The chain recombines TRBV20-1 with TRBJ2-7; no firm D call. The CDR3 extends over 13 amino acids. Germline lookup yields CDR1 DFQATT and CDR2 SNEGSKA (reference sequence). V lost 5 bases, J lost 0 bases, and 11 bases lay in between. The CDR3 nucleotides are TGCAGTGCTGAAGGTCACAACTCCTACGAGCAGTACTTC. Its translation is CSAEGHNSYEQYF.

This chain joins TRBV6-5 and TRBJ1-4, with TRBD1 matching over 7 bases. Germline V gene sequence: CDR1 MNHEY, CDR2 SVGAGI. This CDR3 has 17 residues. V shed 6 bases and J 5 bases; nucleotides not matched to a gene: 15. The CDR3, as DNA: TGTGCCAGCAGCCCTCGATTAGAGGGGGACAGCAATGAAAAACTGTTTTTT. Encoded protein: CASSPRLEGDSNEKLFF.

The chain employs TRBV13 and TRBJ2-3; a possible D gene is TRBD1 (6 bases). There are 17 residues in the CDR3. Germline CDR1 and CDR2: PRHDT and FYEKMQ (reference sequence). Trimming took off 5 bases at V and 5 bases at J, with 23 bases between the two ends. In nucleotides, the CDR3 is TGTGCCAGCAGCCTCCCAGACAGGCACCCTGGGGGAGATACGCAGTATTTT. Translation: CASSLPDRHPGGDTQYF.

In this sample, this clonotype turned up a few times. The gene calls are TRBV4-3 and TRBJ2-2, with D uncertain. The V end was cut by 4 bases, the J end by 4 bases, with 13 bases between. Per the germline V gene, CDR1 is LGHNA and CDR2 is YSLEER. The CDR3 is 15 residues long. CDR3 region: CASSRSTQPTGELFF. For the CDR3, the DNA is TGCGCCAGCAGCCGAAGCACTCAGCCCACCGGGGAGCTGTTTTTT.